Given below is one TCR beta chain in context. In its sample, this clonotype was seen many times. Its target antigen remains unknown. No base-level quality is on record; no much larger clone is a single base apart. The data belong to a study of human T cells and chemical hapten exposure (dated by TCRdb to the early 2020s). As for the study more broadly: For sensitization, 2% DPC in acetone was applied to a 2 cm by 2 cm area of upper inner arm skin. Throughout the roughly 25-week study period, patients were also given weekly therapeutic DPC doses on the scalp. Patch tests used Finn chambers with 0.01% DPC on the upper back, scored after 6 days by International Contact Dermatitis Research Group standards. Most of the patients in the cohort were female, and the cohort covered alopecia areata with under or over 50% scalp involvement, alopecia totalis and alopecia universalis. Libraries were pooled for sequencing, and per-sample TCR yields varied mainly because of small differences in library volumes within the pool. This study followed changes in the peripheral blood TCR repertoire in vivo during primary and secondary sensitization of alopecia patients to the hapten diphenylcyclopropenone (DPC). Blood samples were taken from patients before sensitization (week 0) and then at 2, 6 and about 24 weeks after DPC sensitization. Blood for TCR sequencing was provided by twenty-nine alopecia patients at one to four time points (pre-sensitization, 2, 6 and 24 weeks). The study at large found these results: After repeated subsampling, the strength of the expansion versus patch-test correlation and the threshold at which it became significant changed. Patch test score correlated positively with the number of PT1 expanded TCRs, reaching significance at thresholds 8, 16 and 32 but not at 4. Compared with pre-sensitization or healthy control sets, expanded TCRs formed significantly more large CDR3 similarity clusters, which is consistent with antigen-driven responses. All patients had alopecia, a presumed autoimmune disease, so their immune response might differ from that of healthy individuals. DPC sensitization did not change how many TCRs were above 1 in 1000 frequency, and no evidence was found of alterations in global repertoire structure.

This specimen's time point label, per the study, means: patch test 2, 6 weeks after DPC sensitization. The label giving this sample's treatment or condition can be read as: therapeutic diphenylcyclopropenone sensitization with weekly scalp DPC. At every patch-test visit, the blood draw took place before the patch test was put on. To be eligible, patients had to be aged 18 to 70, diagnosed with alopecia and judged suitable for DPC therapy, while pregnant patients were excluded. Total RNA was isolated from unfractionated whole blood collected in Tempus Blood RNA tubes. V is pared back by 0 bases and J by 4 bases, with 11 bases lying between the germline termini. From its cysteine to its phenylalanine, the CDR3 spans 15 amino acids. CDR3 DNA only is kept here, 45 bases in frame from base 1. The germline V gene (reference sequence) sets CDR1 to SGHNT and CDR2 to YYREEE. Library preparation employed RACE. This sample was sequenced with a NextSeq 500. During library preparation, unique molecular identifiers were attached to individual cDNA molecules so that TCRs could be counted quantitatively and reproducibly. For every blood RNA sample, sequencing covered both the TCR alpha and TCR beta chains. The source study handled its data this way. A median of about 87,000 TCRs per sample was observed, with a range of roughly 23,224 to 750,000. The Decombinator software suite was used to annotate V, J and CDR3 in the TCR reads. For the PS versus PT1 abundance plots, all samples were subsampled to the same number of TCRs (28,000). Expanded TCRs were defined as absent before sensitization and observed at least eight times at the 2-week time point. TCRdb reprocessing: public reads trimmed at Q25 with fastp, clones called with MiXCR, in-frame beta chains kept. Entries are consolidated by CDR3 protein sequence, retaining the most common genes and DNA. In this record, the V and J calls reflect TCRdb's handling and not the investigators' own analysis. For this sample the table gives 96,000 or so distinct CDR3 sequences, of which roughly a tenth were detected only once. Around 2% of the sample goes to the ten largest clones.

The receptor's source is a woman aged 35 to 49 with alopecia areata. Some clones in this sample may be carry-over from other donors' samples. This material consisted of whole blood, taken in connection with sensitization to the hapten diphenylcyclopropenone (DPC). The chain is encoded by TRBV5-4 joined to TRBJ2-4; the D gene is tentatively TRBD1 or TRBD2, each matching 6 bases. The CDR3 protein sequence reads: CASSLGWGAKNIQYF. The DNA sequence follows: TGTGCCAGCAGCTTGGGTTGGGGGGCAAAAAACATTCAGTACTTC.